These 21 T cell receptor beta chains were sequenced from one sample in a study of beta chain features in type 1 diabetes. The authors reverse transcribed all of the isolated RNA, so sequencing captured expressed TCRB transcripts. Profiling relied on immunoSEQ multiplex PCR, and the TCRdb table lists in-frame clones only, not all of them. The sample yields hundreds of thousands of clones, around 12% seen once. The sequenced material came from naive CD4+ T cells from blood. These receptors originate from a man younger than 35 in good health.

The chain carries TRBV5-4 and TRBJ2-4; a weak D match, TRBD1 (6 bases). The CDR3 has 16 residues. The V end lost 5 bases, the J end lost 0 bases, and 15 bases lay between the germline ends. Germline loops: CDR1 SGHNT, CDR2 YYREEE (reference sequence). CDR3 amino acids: CASSQDSSLAKNIQYF. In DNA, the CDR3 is TGTGCCAGCAGTCAGGACAGTTCTTTAGCCAAAAACATTCAGTACTTC. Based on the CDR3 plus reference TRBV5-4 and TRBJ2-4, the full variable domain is ETGVTQSPTHLIKTRGQQVTLRCSSQSGHNTVSWYQQALGQGPQFIFQYYREEENGRGNFPPRFSGLQFPNYSSELNVNALELDDSALYLCASSQDSSLAKNIQYFGAGTRLSVL.

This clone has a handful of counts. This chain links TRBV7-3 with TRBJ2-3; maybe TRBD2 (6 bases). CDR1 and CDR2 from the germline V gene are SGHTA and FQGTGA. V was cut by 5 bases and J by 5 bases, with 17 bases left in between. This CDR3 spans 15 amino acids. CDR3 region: CASSLGGYVGDTQYF. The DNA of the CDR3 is TGTGCCAGCAGCCTCGGAGGGTACGTTGGAGATACGCAGTATTTT.

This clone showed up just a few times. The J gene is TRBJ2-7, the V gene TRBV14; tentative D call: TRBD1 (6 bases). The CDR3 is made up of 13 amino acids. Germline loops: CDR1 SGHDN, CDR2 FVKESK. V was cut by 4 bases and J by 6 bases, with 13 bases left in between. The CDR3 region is CASSRLPGVEQYF. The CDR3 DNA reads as TGTGCCAGCAGCCGCCTACCAGGGGTCGAGCAGTACTTC.

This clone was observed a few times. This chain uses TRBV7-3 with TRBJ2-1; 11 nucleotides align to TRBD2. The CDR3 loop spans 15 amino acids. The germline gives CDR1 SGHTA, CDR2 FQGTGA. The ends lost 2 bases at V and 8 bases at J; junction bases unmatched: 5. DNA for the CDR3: TGTGCCAGCAGCTTAGGTATAGCGGGAGGGTATGAGCAGTTCTTC. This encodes CASSLGIAGGYEQFF.

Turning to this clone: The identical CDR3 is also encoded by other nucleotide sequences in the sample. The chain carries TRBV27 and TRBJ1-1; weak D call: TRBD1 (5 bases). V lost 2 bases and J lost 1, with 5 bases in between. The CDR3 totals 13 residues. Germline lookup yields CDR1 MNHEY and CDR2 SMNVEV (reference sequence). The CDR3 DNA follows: TGTGCCAGCAGTTTAAGGGGGAACACTGAAGCTTTCTTT. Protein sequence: CASSLRGNTEAFF.

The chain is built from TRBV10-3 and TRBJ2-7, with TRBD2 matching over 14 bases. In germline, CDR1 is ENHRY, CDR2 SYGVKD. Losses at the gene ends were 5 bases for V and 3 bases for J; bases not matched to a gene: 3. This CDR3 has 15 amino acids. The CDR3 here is CAISQGTSGGYEQYF. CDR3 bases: TGTGCCATCAGTCAAGGGACTAGCGGGGGCTACGAGCAGTACTTC.

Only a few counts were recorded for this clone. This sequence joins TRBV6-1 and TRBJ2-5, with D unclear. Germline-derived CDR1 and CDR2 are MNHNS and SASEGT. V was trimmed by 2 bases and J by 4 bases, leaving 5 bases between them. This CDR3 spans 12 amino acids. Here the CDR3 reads CASSELGETQYF. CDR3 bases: TGTGCCAGCAGTGAACTAGGAGAGACCCAGTACTTC.

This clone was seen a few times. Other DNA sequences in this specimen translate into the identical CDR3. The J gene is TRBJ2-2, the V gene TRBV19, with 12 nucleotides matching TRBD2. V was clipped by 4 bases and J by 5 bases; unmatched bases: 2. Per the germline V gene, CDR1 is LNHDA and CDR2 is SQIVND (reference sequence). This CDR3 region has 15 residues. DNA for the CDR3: TGTGCCAGTAGTACCGGACTAGCGGGAACCGGGGAGCTGTTTTTT. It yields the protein CASSTGLAGTGELFF.

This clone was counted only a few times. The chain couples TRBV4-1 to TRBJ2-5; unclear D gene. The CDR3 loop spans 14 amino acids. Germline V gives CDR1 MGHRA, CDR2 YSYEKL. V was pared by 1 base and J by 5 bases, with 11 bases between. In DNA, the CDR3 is TGCGCCAGCAGCCAAGTCCAAACGACTGAGACCCAGTACTTC. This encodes CASSQVQTTETQYF.

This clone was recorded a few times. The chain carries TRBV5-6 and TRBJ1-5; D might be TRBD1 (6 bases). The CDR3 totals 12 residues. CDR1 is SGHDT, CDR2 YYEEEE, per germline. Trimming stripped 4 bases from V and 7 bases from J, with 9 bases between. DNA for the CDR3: TGTGCCAGCAGCCGTCAGGGGCAGCCCCAGCATTTT. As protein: CASSRQGQPQHF.

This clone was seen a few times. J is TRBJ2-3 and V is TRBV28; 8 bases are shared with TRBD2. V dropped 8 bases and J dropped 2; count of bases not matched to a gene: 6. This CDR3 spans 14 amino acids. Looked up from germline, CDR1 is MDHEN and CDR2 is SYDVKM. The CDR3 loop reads CASQTSGNTDTQYF. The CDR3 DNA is TGTGCCAGCCAAACTAGCGGAAACACAGATACGCAGTATTTT.

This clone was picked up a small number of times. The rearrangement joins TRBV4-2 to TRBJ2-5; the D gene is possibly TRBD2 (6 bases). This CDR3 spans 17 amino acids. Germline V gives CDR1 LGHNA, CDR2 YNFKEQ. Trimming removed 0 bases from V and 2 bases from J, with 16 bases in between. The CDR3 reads CASSQDGGDGTQETQYF. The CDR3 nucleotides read TGTGCCAGCAGCCAAGATGGGGGTGACGGGACTCAAGAGACCCAGTACTTC.

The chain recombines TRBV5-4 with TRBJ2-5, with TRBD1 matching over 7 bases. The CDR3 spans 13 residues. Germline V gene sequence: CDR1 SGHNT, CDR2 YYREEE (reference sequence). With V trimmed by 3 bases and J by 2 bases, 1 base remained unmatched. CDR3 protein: CASSWDSQETQYF. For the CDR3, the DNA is TGTGCCAGCAGCTGGGACAGTCAAGAGACCCAGTACTTC.

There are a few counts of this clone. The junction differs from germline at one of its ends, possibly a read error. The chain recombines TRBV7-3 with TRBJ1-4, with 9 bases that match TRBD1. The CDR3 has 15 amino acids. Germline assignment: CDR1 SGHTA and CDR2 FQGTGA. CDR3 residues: CASSLTGQGNEKLFF. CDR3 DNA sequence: TGTGCCAGCAGCCTAACGGGACAGGGTAATGAAAAACTGTTTTTT.

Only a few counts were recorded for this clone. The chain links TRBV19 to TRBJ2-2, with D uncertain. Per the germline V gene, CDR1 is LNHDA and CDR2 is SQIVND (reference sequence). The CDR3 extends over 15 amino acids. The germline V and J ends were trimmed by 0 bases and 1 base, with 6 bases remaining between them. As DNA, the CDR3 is TGTGCCAGTAGTATAGATCAGGTGAACACCGGGGAGCTGTTTTTT. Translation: CASSIDQVNTGELFF.

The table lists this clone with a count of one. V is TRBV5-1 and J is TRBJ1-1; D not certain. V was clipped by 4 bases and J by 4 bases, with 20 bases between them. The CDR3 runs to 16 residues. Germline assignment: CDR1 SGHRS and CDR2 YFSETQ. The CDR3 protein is CASSPPNSNEITEAFF. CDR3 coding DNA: TGCGCCAGCAGCCCACCAAACAGTAACGAAATCACTGAAGCTTTCTTT.

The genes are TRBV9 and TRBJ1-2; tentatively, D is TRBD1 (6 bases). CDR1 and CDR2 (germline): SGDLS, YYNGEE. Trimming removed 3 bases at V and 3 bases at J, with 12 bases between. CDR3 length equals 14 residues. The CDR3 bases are TGTGCCAGCAGCGCCGCAGGGGCAGACTATGGCTACACCTTC. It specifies CASSAAGADYGYTF.

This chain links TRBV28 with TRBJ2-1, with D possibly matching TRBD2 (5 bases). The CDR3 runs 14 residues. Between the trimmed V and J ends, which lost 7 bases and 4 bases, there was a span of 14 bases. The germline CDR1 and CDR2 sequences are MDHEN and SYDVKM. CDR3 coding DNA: TGTGCCAGCACTCCGGTAAGGACTTACAATGAGCAGTTCTTC. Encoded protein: CASTPVRTYNEQFF.

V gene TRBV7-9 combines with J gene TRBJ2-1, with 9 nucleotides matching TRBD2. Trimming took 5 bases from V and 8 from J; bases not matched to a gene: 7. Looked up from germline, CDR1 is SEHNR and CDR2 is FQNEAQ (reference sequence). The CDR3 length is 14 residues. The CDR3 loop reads CASSGIAGVDEQFF. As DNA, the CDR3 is TGTGCCAGCAGCGGAATAGCGGGGGTCGATGAGCAGTTCTTC.

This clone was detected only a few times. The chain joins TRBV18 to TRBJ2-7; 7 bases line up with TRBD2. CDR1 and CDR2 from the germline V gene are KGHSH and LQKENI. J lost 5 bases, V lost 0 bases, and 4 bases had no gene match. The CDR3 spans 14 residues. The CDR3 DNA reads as TGTGCCAGCTCACCACCCAGCGGGAACAACGAGCAGTACTTC. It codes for CASSPPSGNNEQYF.

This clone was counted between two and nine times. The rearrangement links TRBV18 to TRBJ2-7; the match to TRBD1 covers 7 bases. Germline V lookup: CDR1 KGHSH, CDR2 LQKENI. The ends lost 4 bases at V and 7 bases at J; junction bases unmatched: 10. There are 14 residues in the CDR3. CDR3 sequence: CASSLSGTDLEQYF. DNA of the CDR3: TGTGCCAGCTCACTTTCCGGGACAGATTTGGAGCAGTACTTC.